This TCR beta chain was sequenced during a study of blood T cell repertoires in COVID-19. Study processing details: Nucleated cell counts were estimated from reference gene primer amplification. Clones were read by immunoSEQ multiplex PCR, and TCRdb kept only the in-frame ones, dropping some. The D gene and trimming were derived from the DNA, and the V and J assignments and clone size from that table. The repertoire holds some 200,000 clones, more than 70% seen once, with 15% to 20% in the top ten. Followed longitudinally, the Seattle patients had been enrolled during active infection. This TCR derives from a middle-aged man with COVID-19, enrolled during active disease. Source material: peripheral blood.

The CDR3 loop reads CASSPTRGLVIPYNEQFF. DNA for the CDR3: TGTGCCAGCAGCCCTACTCGTGGACTAGTTATTCCCTACAATGAGCAGTTCTTC. The chain joins TRBV7-3 to TRBJ2-1; 7 nucleotides match TRBD2. This CDR3 region has 18 residues. Germline V gene sequence: CDR1 SGHTA, CDR2 FQGTGA. V trimming: 5 bases; J trimming: 2 bases; junction bases outside the gene matches: 15.